Sequencing of this TCR beta chain was carried out in a study of Graves' ophthalmopathy and Graves' hyperthyroidism. On the study more broadly: Over 18 months of follow-up, stable hyperthyroidism required that no ophthalmopathy appear. Findings of the study overall: Clonotypes were expanded in thyroid at above 0.001 frequency, and most also appeared in blood.

The study excluded patients with other autoimmune diseases, uncontrolled infections, pregnancy or lactation. The sample holds many counts of this clonotype. Its specificity is unknown. Amplified TCR beta CDR3 regions were obtained using RNA transcripts as template. An opening RT-PCR round employed HTBI primers and preceded a second-round multiplex PCR. One entry per CDR3 protein, called by TCRdb with MiXCR from the multiplex PCR reads. The sample lists about 1.2 million distinct CDR3 sequences; roughly two fifths were seen once. This TCR derives from an adult man with Graves' hyperthyroidism. Material for sequencing was peripheral blood or thyroid tissue (not recorded which).

DNA of the CDR3: TGTGCCAGCAGCCCTTTGGGTCACCGGGAGACCCAGTACTTC. Translating gives CASSPLGHRETQYF. This rearrangement joins TRBV7-6 to TRBJ2-5; D not resolved. The V and J ends lost 5 bases and 5 bases respectively, with 15 bases between them. Germline values: CDR1 SGHVS, CDR2 FNYEAQ. This CDR3 region has 14 residues.